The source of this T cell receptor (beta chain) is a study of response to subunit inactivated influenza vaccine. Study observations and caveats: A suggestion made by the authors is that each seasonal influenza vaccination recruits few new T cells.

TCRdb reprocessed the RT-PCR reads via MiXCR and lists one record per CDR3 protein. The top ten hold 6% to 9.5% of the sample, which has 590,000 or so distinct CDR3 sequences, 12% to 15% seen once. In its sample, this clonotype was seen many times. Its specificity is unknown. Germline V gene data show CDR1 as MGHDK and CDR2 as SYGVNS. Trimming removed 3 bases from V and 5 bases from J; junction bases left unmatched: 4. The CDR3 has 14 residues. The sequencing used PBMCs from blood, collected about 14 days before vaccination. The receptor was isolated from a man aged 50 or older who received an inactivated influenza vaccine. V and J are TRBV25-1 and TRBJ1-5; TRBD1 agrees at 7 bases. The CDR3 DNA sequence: TGTGCCAGCAGTGATAGCCAGGGGGATCAGCCCCAGCATTTT. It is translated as CASSDSQGDQPQHF.